The rows below give T cell receptor beta chains drawn from one sample of a study of human versus mouse CDR3 diversity and MHC coevolution. Data came from immunoSEQ multiplex PCR; TCRdb stores just in-frame clones and leaves some out. This sample has about 81,000 clones, with 93% found just once. Sample: naive CD4+ T cells from blood. The receptors here all came from a person between 25 and 75 years old in good health. Both conserved end residues are part of each CDR3. The order of the fields is D gene, clone size, J gene, V gene, CDR3 DNA, CDR3 protein. A D gene is named only where the DNA matches it firmly. For some rows the clone size is stated as once, few or many, or as a class when expanded; others skip it.

NA,NA,TRBJ2-7,TRBV6-5,TGTGCCAGCTTGAGGGCGGGAAGCTACGAGCAGTACTTC,CASLRAGSYEQYF
TRBD1,NA,TRBJ1-2,TRBV5-1,TGCGCCAGCACCCCACAGGGGGACTATGGCTACACCTTC,CASTPQGDYGYTF
TRBD1,NA,TRBJ2-7,TRBV6-5,TGTGCCAGCAGAGCCGGGACAGGGGGCAGGGAGCAGTACTTC,CASRAGTGGREQYF
NA,NA,TRBJ2-7,TRBV21-1,TGTGCCAGCAGCAAGGGACAGGGATCAGACTACGAGCAGTACTTC,CASSKGQGSDYEQYF
NA,NA,TRBJ1-5,TRBV7-2,TGTGCCAGCAGCTTAAGCGGACGGACCTATCAGCCCCAGCATTTT,CASSLSGRTYQPQHF
TRBD2,NA,TRBJ2-1,TRBV14,TGTGCCAGCAGCCAAGCTAGGATAGCGGGAGGGCTGTCGACCTACAATGAGCAGTTCTTC,CASSQARIAGGLSTYNEQFF
NA,NA,TRBJ2-1,TRBV2,TGTGCCAGCAGTGAAGAGGGGGGAGGGATCAATGAGCAGTTCTTC,CASSEEGGGINEQFF
TRBD1,NA,TRBJ2-5,TRBV2,TGTGCCAGCAGCTTCAGCGGGACAGGGGGGGAGACCCAGTACTTC,CASSFSGTGGETQYF
TRBD1,NA,TRBJ2-1,TRBV11-2,TGTGCCAGCAGCTCGGGACAGCGTAATGAGCAGTTCTTC,CASSSGQRNEQFF
NA,NA,TRBJ1-4,TRBV5-4,TGTGCCAGCAGCTTTGGCGGAACGGGAGCCGGTGAAAAACTGTTTTTT,CASSFGGTGAGEKLFF
NA,NA,TRBJ1-1,TRBV7-3,TGTGCCAGCAAAACCCTACCGGGGACTGAAGCTTTCTTT,CASKTLPGTEAFF
TRBD2,NA,TRBJ2-6,TRBV9,TGTGCCAGCAGCGTAGCTAGCGGGAGAGACTCTGGGGCCAACGTCCTGACTTTC,CASSVASGRDSGANVLTF
NA,NA,TRBJ2-7,TRBV5-1,TGCGCCAGCAGCTTGCTTCCAGGGGGGTGGTACGAGCAGTACTTC,CASSLLPGGWYEQYF
NA,once,TRBJ1-1,TRBV5-1,TGCGCCAGCAGCTTTATATCCACGGGCGGGGCTGAAGCTTTCTTT,CASSFISTGGAEAFF
TRBD1,NA,TRBJ1-1,TRBV30,TGTGCCTGGAGTGTACTCGACAGGGAGGCTTTCTTT,CAWSVLDREAFF
TRBD1,once,TRBJ2-1,TRBV11-2,TGTGCCAGCAGCTTAGGACAGGGGTCCCCGGAGTTCTTC,CASSLGQGSPEFF
TRBD2,NA,TRBJ2-1,TRBV30,TGTGCCTGGAGTCCAAGTCCCGCTAGCGGAGACTACAATGAGCAGTTCTTC,CAWSPSPASGDYNEQFF
TRBD2,NA,TRBJ2-7,TRBV10-3,TGTGCCATCAGTGGAACTAGCGGGAGAACCGAGCAAAGGGAGCAGTACTTC,CAISGTSGRTEQREQYF
TRBD1,NA,TRBJ2-7,TRBV11-3,TGTGCCAGCAGCCGTCCCGGGACAGGACCTCCAAAGCAGTACTTC,CASSRPGTGPPKQYF
NA,NA,TRBJ2-2,TRBV18,TGTGCCAGCTCACCAGCGGGACGGGGTACCGGGGAGCTGTTTTTT,CASSPAGRGTGELFF
TRBD1,NA,TRBJ2-1,TRBV7-2,TGTGCCAGCAGCCGACAGGGGGCGATCGATGAGCAGTTCTTC,CASSRQGAIDEQFF
NA,NA,TRBJ2-7,TRBV28,TGTGCCAGCAGTGTATATACCTACGAGCAGTACTTC,CASSVYTYEQYF
TRBD1,once,TRBJ1-2,TRBV10-1,TGCGCCAGCCGCCTGGGGGACAGGGGCTATGGCTACACCTTC,CASRLGDRGYGYTF
NA,NA,TRBJ1-5,TRBV18,TGTGCCAGCTCACCACCGGGCAGACAGGCCGGAGGTCAGCCCCAGCATTTT,CASSPPGRQAGGQPQHF
NA,NA,TRBJ1-5,TRBV19,TGTGCCAGTAGTGCAATGGCAGGGGGCAATCAGCCCCAGCATTTT,CASSAMAGGNQPQHF
NA,NA,TRBJ2-3,TRBV7-9,TGTGCCAGCAGACTACTAGCCGGGACGAAGGCAGATACGCAGTATTTT,CASRLLAGTKADTQYF
NA,once,TRBJ2-5,TRBV10-3,TGTGCCATCTCAAAGGGGTTTTTGGAGACCCAGTACTTC,CAISKGFLETQYF
TRBD1,NA,TRBJ2-7,TRBV6-1,TGTGCCAGCAGTTATAAGGGGGCAGGCGAGCAGTACTTC,CASSYKGAGEQYF
NA,once,TRBJ1-1,TRBV5-5,TGTGCCAGCAGCGGCAGGGTGAACACTGAAGCTTTCTTT,CASSGRVNTEAFF
NA,NA,TRBJ2-6,TRBV19,TGTGCCAGTAGTAACCATGGGATGGGACACCGCTCTGGGGCCAACGTCCTGACTTTC,CASSNHGMGHRSGANVLTF
NA,NA,TRBJ1-6,TRBV6-5,TGTGCCAGCAGGGACTCTTATAATTCACCCCTCCACTTT,CASRDSYNSPLHF
TRBD1,few,TRBJ1-3,TRBV2,TGTGCCAGCAACCTGGGACAGGGGGTGAACACCATATATTTT,CASNLGQGVNTIYF
TRBD2,NA,TRBJ2-2,TRBV4-1,TGCGCCAGCAGCCAAGAGGAAATAGCGGGGGTCTACACCGGGGAGCTGTTTTTT,CASSQEEIAGVYTGELFF
TRBD1,NA,TRBJ2-5,TRBV5-1,TGCGCCAGCAGCTCCCGTTCTGGACAGGGGGAAAGAAAGACCCAGTACTTC,CASSSRSGQGERKTQYF
TRBD1,NA,TRBJ1-1,TRBV18,TGTGCCAGCTCACGGGGACAGGGGAGTTCTGAAGCTTTCTTT,CASSRGQGSSEAFF
NA,NA,TRBJ1-1,TRBV20-1,TGCAGTGCTTTACGGACAGAAGCTTTCTTT,CSALRTEAFF